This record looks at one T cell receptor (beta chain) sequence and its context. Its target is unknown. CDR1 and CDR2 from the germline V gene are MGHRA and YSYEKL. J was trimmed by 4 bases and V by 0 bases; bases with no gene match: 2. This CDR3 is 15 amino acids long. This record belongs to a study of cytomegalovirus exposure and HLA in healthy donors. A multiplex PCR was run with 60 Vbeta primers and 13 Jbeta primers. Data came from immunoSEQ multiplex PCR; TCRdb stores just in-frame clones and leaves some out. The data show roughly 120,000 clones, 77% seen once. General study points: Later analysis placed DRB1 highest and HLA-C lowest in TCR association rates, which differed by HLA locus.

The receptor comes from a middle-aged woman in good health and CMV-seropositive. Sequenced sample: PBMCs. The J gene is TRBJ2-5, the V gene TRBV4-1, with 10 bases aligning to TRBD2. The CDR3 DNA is TGCGCCAGCAGCCAAGAGGAGCGGGAGGGAGAGACCCAGTACTTC. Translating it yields CASSQEEREGETQYF.